Following are 32 T cell receptor beta chains from one sample sequenced in a study of blood T cell repertoires in COVID-19. TCRdb keeps only in-frame clones here, not all; method: immunoSEQ multiplex PCR. Of 150,000 or so clones in the sample, around 80% were seen once. Sequenced sample: peripheral blood. The receptors come from a human donor with acute or convalescent COVID-19. The donor label of this sample is uncertain.

This clone was recorded once. This chain connects TRBV6-6 to TRBJ1-2, with 11 bases aligning to TRBD1. The CDR3 totals 14 residues. The trim removed 6 bases at V and 8 bases at J, leaving 8 bases unmatched. The germline V gene has CDR1 MNHNY and CDR2 SVGAGI (reference sequence). The CDR3 is CASRQGTGGRGYTF. In DNA, the CDR3 is TGTGCCAGCAGACAAGGGACAGGGGGGCGAGGCTACACCTTC.

This clone was observed once. This rearrangement joins TRBV5-1 to TRBJ2-5, with 8 bases that match TRBD2. With V trimmed by 0 bases and J by 1 base, 5 bases remained unmatched. This CDR3 contains 16 residues. Germline V gene sequence: CDR1 SGHRS, CDR2 YFSETQ. The CDR3 is CASSLAPGGAQETQYF. CDR3 sequence (DNA): TGCGCCAGCAGCTTGGCCCCCGGGGGGGCCCAAGAGACCCAGTACTTC.

The chain employs TRBV18 and TRBJ1-3, with TRBD1 as a possible D gene (5 bases). Trimming pared 0 bases from V and 6 bases from J, leaving 9 bases between. The CDR3 has 14 amino acids. Germline lookup yields CDR1 KGHSH and CDR2 LQKENI. CDR3 in amino acids: CASSPPGLLNTIYF. The CDR3 DNA reads as TGTGCCAGCTCACCACCGGGACTTTTAAACACCATATATTTT.

This chain connects TRBV5-1 to TRBJ1-1; D gene ambiguous. Germline values: CDR1 SGHRS, CDR2 YFSETQ. V was trimmed by 5 bases and J by 1 base, leaving 15 bases between them. The CDR3 is 15 residues long. The CDR3 bases are TGCGCCAGCAGGGGCCTAGGAGGTCGGAACACTGAAGCTTTCTTT. Residues: CASRGLGGRNTEAFF.

This chain uses TRBV10-3 with TRBJ2-6; maybe TRBD1 (5 bases). The CDR3 is 11 residues long. Trimming stripped 0 bases from V and 15 bases from J, with 6 bases between. Germline loops: CDR1 ENHRY, CDR2 SYGVKD. CDR3 coding DNA: TGTGCCATCAGTGAGTCGACAGCCCTGACTTTC. Translated: CAISESTALTF.

This clone turned up a few times. CDR3 residues: CASSKSVQPQHF. CDR3 sequence (DNA): TGCGCCAGCAGTAAGAGCGTTCAGCCCCAGCATTTT. V is TRBV10-1 and J is TRBJ1-5; no clear D. Per germline, CDR1 WNHNN and CDR2 SYGVQD (reference sequence). V gave up 5 bases and J gave up 6 bases, with 8 bases separating them. The CDR3 loop spans 12 amino acids.

The chain links TRBV19 to TRBJ1-2; D gene ambiguous. The V end lost 2 bases, the J end lost 7 bases, and 8 bases lay between the germline ends. Per germline, CDR1 LNHDA and CDR2 SQIVND (reference sequence). The CDR3 length is 12 residues. This chain's CDR3 is CASSITDTGYTF. Here the CDR3 DNA reads TGTGCCAGTAGTATAACAGACACTGGCTACACCTTC.

This clone was found a few times. Within the sample, other DNA sequences also encode this same CDR3. The V and J genes are TRBV12-3 or TRBV12-4 and TRBJ1-2, with D tentatively TRBD1 (6 bases). There are 13 residues in the CDR3. The germline V and J ends were trimmed by 5 bases and 4 bases, with 11 bases remaining between them. The CDR3 nucleotides read TGTGCCAGCAGTCCTACAGGGCTCTATGGCTACACCTTC. It encodes CASSPTGLYGYTF.

V usage is TRBV18 and J usage is TRBJ1-2; D is unclear. Germline V gene data show CDR1 as KGHSH and CDR2 as LQKENI. CDR3 length: 12 amino acids. V shed 2 bases and J shed 7 bases, with 8 bases lying between them. CDR3 bases: TGTGCCAGCTCACCAAGAGCCGGTGGCTACACCTTC. Its translation: CASSPRAGGYTF.

V usage is TRBV11-2 and J usage is TRBJ1-2, with D possibly being TRBD1 (6 bases). Germline V gene lookup returns CDR1 SGHAT and CDR2 FQNNGV. The CDR3 has 14 residues. The V gene lost 5 bases and the J gene lost 7 bases, with 17 bases spanning the gap. The CDR3 region is CASSPGVLGGGYTF. CDR3 in DNA: TGTGCCAGCAGCCCAGGGGTTTTAGGAGGTGGCTACACCTTC.

The table lists this clone with a few counts. The chain has TRBV9 and TRBJ2-7; maybe TRBD2 (6 bases). Germline loops: CDR1 SGDLS, CDR2 YYNGEE. V lost 1 base, J lost 4 bases, and 12 bases lay in between. The CDR3 is 14 residues long. CDR3 amino acids: CASSVRTEGYEQYF. The CDR3, as DNA: TGTGCCAGCAGCGTACGGACGGAGGGGTACGAGCAGTACTTC.

The chain is built from TRBV5-1 and TRBJ1-6; D remains ambiguous. CDR1 and CDR2 from the germline V gene are SGHRS and YFSETQ. Between the trimmed V and J ends, which lost 0 bases and 0 bases, there was a span of 4 bases. This CDR3 is 15 amino acids long. CDR3 loop: CASSLDISYNSPLHF. The CDR3 DNA follows: TGCGCCAGCAGCTTGGACATCTCCTATAATTCACCCCTCCACTTT.

This chain connects TRBV6-2 or TRBV6-3 to TRBJ1-4, with unresolved D. CDR3 size: 11 residues. CDR1 is MNHEY and CDR2 is SVGEGT in the germline V gene. V lost 5 bases to trimming and J lost 8 bases, with 6 bases between them. The CDR3 nucleotides are TGTGCCAGCAGTGTCCGGGAAAAACTGTTTTTT. Translated, it gives CASSVREKLFF.

The chain links TRBV29-1 to TRBJ2-3, with TRBD2 matching 9 bases. Per the germline V gene, CDR1 is SQVTM and CDR2 is ANQGSEA. This CDR3 is 16 amino acids long. With V trimmed by 0 bases and J by 5 bases, 9 bases remained unmatched. The CDR3 sequence is CSVEDGRGGLIDTQYF. The CDR3 nucleotides are TGCAGCGTTGAAGATGGGCGGGGGGGCCTTATAGATACGCAGTATTTT.

The chain has TRBV2 and TRBJ2-5; 10 bases agree with TRBD2. This CDR3 spans 15 amino acids. Germline assignment: CDR1 SNHLY and CDR2 FYNNEI. With V trimmed by 4 bases and J by 2 bases, 4 bases remained unmatched. CDR3: CASSVISGGQETQYF. DNA for the CDR3: TGTGCCAGCAGTGTTATTAGCGGGGGGCAAGAGACCCAGTACTTC.

The V gene is TRBV7-2, the J gene TRBJ2-6; D perhaps matches TRBD2 (6 bases). V was trimmed by 2 bases and J by 2 bases, leaving 7 bases between them. The germline gives CDR1 SGHTA, CDR2 FQGNSA. The CDR3 runs to 15 residues. CDR3 loop: CASSLWGAGANVLTF. The CDR3 bases are TGTGCCAGCAGCTTATGGGGGGCTGGGGCCAACGTCCTGACTTTC.

The chain has TRBV6-2 or TRBV6-3 and TRBJ1-1; weak D call: TRBD1 (6 bases). The CDR3 is made up of 15 amino acids. Germline V gene sequence: CDR1 MNHEY, CDR2 SVGEGT. With 6 bases removed from V and 2 bases from J, the gap between germline ends came to 16 bases. CDR3 sequence reads: CASSRGGGVNTEAFF. The CDR3 DNA follows: TGTGCCAGCAGCAGGGGCGGAGGGGTTAACACTGAAGCTTTCTTT.

V is TRBV7-9 and J is TRBJ1-6; D not resolved. Trimming removed 1 base at V and 8 bases at J, with 12 bases between. CDR3 size: 15 residues. Per germline, CDR1 SEHNR and CDR2 FQNEAQ (reference sequence). The DNA of the CDR3 is TGTGCCAGCAGCTTAGTGGCGGGTTTAGATTCACCCCTCCACTTT. This codes for CASSLVAGLDSPLHF.

This clone appeared once. The CDR3 is CASSPRTQGQGSGEQYF. The CDR3 DNA reads as TGTGCCAGCTCCCCCCGGACCCAGGGACAGGGGTCGGGGGAGCAGTACTTC. This chain links TRBV18 with TRBJ2-7; 10 bases line up with TRBD1. V dropped 6 bases and J dropped 7; count of bases not matched to a gene: 18. From germline, CDR1 is KGHSH and CDR2 LQKENI. The CDR3 is 17 amino acids.

This chain connects TRBV2 to TRBJ1-5; 7 bases align to TRBD1. The CDR3 loop spans 15 amino acids. Looked up from germline, CDR1 is SNHLY and CDR2 is FYNNEI. Trimming removed 6 bases from V and 2 bases from J; junction bases left unmatched: 7. CDR3 sequence (DNA): TGTGCCAGCAGCCAACAGGGGTGGCGCAATCAGCCCCAGCATTTT. Protein sequence: CASSQQGWRNQPQHF.

The rearrangement uses TRBV6-6 and TRBJ2-7; D gene uncertain. The CDR3 length is 11 residues. Per germline, CDR1 MNHNY and CDR2 SVGAGI (reference sequence). Trimming shortened V by 4 bases and J by 3 bases, and 4 bases separated the two germline ends. CDR3 region: CASSSLYEQYF. The CDR3 nucleotides read TGTGCCAGCAGTTCTCTCTACGAGCAGTACTTC.

CDR3 DNA: TGTGCCAGTAGTAGGTTAGCGGGGGGTAATGAGCAGTTCTTC. Residues: CASSRLAGGNEQFF. The chain has TRBV19 and TRBJ2-1; TRBD2 agrees at 10 bases. The CDR3 has 14 residues. From germline, CDR1 is LNHDA and CDR2 SQIVND (reference sequence). V dropped 4 bases and J dropped 7; count of bases not matched to a gene: 4.

The chain employs TRBV2 and TRBJ2-5; D is ambiguous. The germline V and J ends were trimmed by 7 bases and 8 bases, with 11 bases remaining between them. The CDR3 has 11 amino acids. Germline values: CDR1 SNHLY, CDR2 FYNNEI. The CDR3 DNA is TGTGCCAGCACGCGCTTAAATACCCAGTACTTC. It encodes CASTRLNTQYF.

The chain uses TRBV5-8 and TRBJ2-3; D might be TRBD2 (6 bases). This CDR3 has 13 amino acids. Germline-derived CDR1 and CDR2 are SGHTS and YDEGEE. The V and J ends lost 1 base and 8 bases respectively, with 11 bases between them. CDR3 sequence reads: CASSLRLGGTQYF. In nucleotides, the CDR3 is TGTGCCAGCAGCTTGCGACTAGGTGGTACGCAGTATTTT.

The chain recombines TRBV15 with TRBJ2-5, with a weak D call TRBD1 (6 bases). Trimming shortened V by 4 bases and J by 4 bases, and 10 bases separated the two germline ends. This CDR3 has 13 amino acids. Per the germline V gene, CDR1 is LNHNV and CDR2 is YYDKDF (reference sequence). The chain's CDR3 is CATSKTGLETQYF. CDR3 nucleotide sequence: TGTGCCACCAGCAAAACAGGGTTAGAGACCCAGTACTTC.

The V call is TRBV5-4, the J call TRBJ2-2; unclear D gene. Trimming left V 0 bases short and J 1 base short, with 7 bases between. From germline, CDR1 is SGHNT and CDR2 YYREEE (reference sequence). The CDR3 sequence is 15 residues long. The CDR3 spells CASSLGLRNTGELFF. As DNA, the CDR3 is TGTGCCAGCAGCTTGGGCCTACGGAACACCGGGGAGCTGTTTTTT.

This clone was seen a few times. CDR3 nucleotide sequence: TGTGCCAGCAGATTACAGGGAACGTCCTACAATGAGCAGTTCTTC. It yields the protein CASRLQGTSYNEQFF. The V and J genes are TRBV5-5 and TRBJ2-1; D is perhaps TRBD1 (6 bases). Germline V gene sequence: CDR1 SGHKS, CDR2 YYEKEE (reference sequence). The CDR3 is 15 amino acids. The V gene lost 5 bases and the J gene lost 1 base, with 13 bases spanning the gap.

V gene TRBV12-3 or TRBV12-4 combines with J gene TRBJ1-5; no clear D. V dropped 2 bases and J dropped 3 bases, with 5 bases sitting between them. CDR3 length equals 13 residues. Here the CDR3 reads CASSLRDNQPQHF. As DNA, the CDR3 is TGTGCCAGCAGTTTACGCGACAATCAGCCCCAGCATTTT.

The chain is built from TRBV11-1 and TRBJ2-7; possibly TRBD1 for D (6 bases). V gave up 0 bases and J gave up 6 bases, with 12 bases separating them. This CDR3 is built from 14 residues. The germline V gene has CDR1 SGHAT and CDR2 FQDESV (reference sequence). CDR3 in DNA: TGTGCCAGCAGCTTAGCCTCAACAGGGATCGAGCAGTACTTC. This sequence encodes CASSLASTGIEQYF.

The chain carries TRBV6-5 and TRBJ1-5, with TRBD1 matching over 8 bases. Trimming took 6 bases from V and 3 from J; bases not matched to a gene: 7. The CDR3 contains 15 residues. Germline CDR1 reads MNHEY; CDR2 reads SVGAGI. In nucleotides, the CDR3 is TGTGCCAGCAGCTCATCGGGACAGGTCAATCAGCCCCAGCATTTT. Its translation is CASSSSGQVNQPQHF.

The rearrangement joins TRBV12-3 or TRBV12-4 to TRBJ2-2; D gene uncertain. This CDR3 spans 11 amino acids. Trimming cost V 8 bases and J 9 bases, with 10 bases left between them. CDR3 loop: CASLVSRELFF. The DNA for the CDR3 is TGTGCCAGCCTCGTTAGTAGGGAGCTGTTTTTT.

V gene TRBV7-2 combines with J gene TRBJ1-5, with 9 bases that match TRBD1. The J segment lost 5 bases and the V segment lost 5 bases, leaving 4 bases of the junction unmatched. This CDR3 contains 14 residues. Per the germline V gene, CDR1 is SGHTA and CDR2 is FQGNSA. CDR3 bases: TGTGCCAGCAGCGCCAGGACAGGGGATCAGCCCCAGCATTTT. Translated, it gives CASSARTGDQPQHF.